The clone carrying this TCR beta chain was picked up a small number of times. The antigen is undetermined. The data originate from a study of identical twins. Points from the study as a whole: The study found excess low generation probability among twin-shared out-of-frame alpha sequences.

TCRdb itself ran the 5' RACE reads through MiXCR, one entry per CDR3 protein. The repertoire has approximately 500,000 distinct CDR3 sequences, approximately 24% of them found once; the top ten carry over 2.5%. V was trimmed by 4 bases and J by 5 bases, leaving 11 bases between them. The CDR3 is 12 residues long. Germline V gene lookup returns CDR1 SQVTM and CDR2 ANQGSEA. The same sample was also studied in work on T cells expressing NK-cell markers. From that study: The study found these clonotypes also leading the CD3+CD56-NKG2C+ fraction in a few donors.

Source material: CD4+ T cells sorted from blood. The sequence was collected from a woman in her late teens or twenties in good health. V and J are TRBV29-1 and TRBJ1-1; D is perhaps TRBD1 (5 bases). The CDR3: CSVGGTRTEAFF. Here the CDR3 DNA reads TGCAGCGTTGGGGGGACGAGGACTGAAGCTTTCTTT.